This T cell receptor (beta chain) was obtained from a study of metastatic and nonmetastatic thyroid tumors. Study background: Malignant thyroid and benign thyroid patients provided blood and tumor or nodule tissue whose repertoires were compared.

All patients reached thyroid surgery having received no treatment beforehand. This clone showed up many times. The antigen is unknown. In the source study's methods: In papillary thyroid cancer, a distant-metastasis classifier was built using CDR3 differences across clinicopathological groups. TCRdb re-clonotyped the PCR reads through MiXCR. The V and J calls were determined by TCRdb, not by the authors. Among about 43,000 clones listed, about 3.2% were seen once. Regarding the study as a whole: Reported TCR beta diversity, measured in blood and tumor, was significantly higher for malignant thyroid tumors than for benign nodules.

The germline gives CDR1 DFQATT, CDR2 SNEGSKA (reference sequence). V dropped 4 bases and J dropped 7; count of bases not matched to a gene: 27. CDR3 length: 19 residues. The source is a female donor with papillary thyroid cancer or a benign thyroid nodule (not recorded which). Some clones in this sample may be carry-over from other donors' samples. Sequencing was done on a sample of blood. The J gene is TRBJ2-7, the V gene TRBV20-1; 8 bases match TRBD2. The CDR3 protein is CSATSRGSGTPTSLREQYF. The CDR3 DNA reads TGCAGTGCTACCTCCCGGGGTAGCGGGACCCCAACGAGTCTTCGAGAGCAGTACTTC.